The clone carrying this TCR beta chain was observed a few times. In Seattle, patients joined the study during active infection and were tracked longitudinally. The CDR3 runs to 14 residues. Germline V gives CDR1 SQVTM, CDR2 ANQGSEA. With 5 bases removed from V and 6 bases from J, the gap between germline ends came to 16 bases. The sample is drawn from a study of blood T cell repertoires in COVID-19. Looking at the study overall: The United States, Italy and Spain supplied acute and convalescent COVID-19 samples. From T cells, B-cell-depleted T cells, or PBMCs came the material, which was cDNA or gDNA.

The repertoire was sequenced with immunoSEQ multiplex PCR; TCRdb's copy has only in-frame clones and lacks some. The sample has roughly 300,000 clones, 75% to 95% seen once. This clonotype was obtained from a woman aged 25 to 39 with COVID-19, enrolled during active disease. Source material: peripheral blood. The chain carries TRBV29-1 and TRBJ1-4; unclear D gene. In DNA, the CDR3 is TGCAGCGTTCCGGCCCCTGAGGGATATGAAAAACTGTTTTTT. Translating it yields CSVPAPEGYEKLFF.